The 11 T cell receptor beta chains listed next were all sequenced from one sample in a study of tissue T cells after allogeneic stem cell transplantation. TCRdb keeps only in-frame clones here, not all; method: immunoSEQ multiplex PCR. The sample contains thousands of clones, 44% of which appear only once. Time point given: mouse harvest day 7 after allogeneic transplant. Each mouse received 10^7 T-cell-depleted marrow cells plus 10^6 splenic CD5+ T cells by tail vein. The material sequenced was skin. The receptors were sampled from a female BALB/c mouse given C57BL/6 T cells with graft-versus-host disease after an allogeneic hematopoietic cell transplant.

By sample share, this clone is medium-sized (0.01 to 0.1%). These gene names are mouse names. The read falls 1 residue short of the CDR3 end, and the missing part is taken from the germline J gene. This chain joins TRBV26 and TRBJ2-1; 10 nucleotides line up with TRBD2. The CDR3 length is 15 residues. V shed 2 bases and J 6 bases; nucleotides not matched to a gene: 4. Germline-derived CDR1 and CDR2 are KGHPV and FQNQEV (reference sequence). The CDR3 bases that were read are TGTGCCAGCAGTCTGCTGGGGGGGCGCGGTGCTGAGCAGTTC. It yields the protein CASSLLGGRGAEQF. In full, the CDR3 is CASSLLGGRGAEQFF.

On this clone: These gene names are mouse names. The read terminates 1 residue before the CDR3 end, so the remaining end is supplied by the germline J gene. The chain recombines TRBV26 with TRBJ1-2, with unresolved D. The CDR3 contains 10 residues. The V and J ends lost 6 bases and 2 bases respectively, with 1 base between them. CDR1 and CDR2 from the germline V gene are KGHPV and FQNQEV (reference sequence). The sequenced part of the CDR3 DNA is TGTGCCAGCAGGAACTCCGACTACACC. It specifies CASRNSDYT. The CDR3, in full, reads CASRNSDYTF.

This clone was detected a few times. These gene names are mouse names. The read falls 1 residue short of the CDR3 end, and the missing part is taken from the germline J gene. The chain is built from TRBV16 and TRBJ2-1; 9 nucleotides agree with TRBD2. Germline V gene sequence: CDR1 SGHSA, CDR2 FRNQAP. The CDR3 consists of 15 residues. V trimming: 3 bases; J trimming: 1 base; junction bases outside the gene matches: 1. Incomplete CDR3 DNA: TGTGCAAGCAGCTTGACTGGGGGAAACTATGCTGAGCAGTTC. Its protein is CASSLTGGNYAEQF. The full CDR3 protein reads CASSLTGGNYAEQFF. Using reference TRBV16 and TRBJ2-1 for the parts outside the CDR3, the full variable domain is NAGVIQTPRHKVTGKGQEATLWCEPISGHSAVFWYRQTIVQGLEFLTYFRNQAPIDDSGMPKERFSAQMPNQSHSTLKIQSTQPQDSAVYLCASSLTGGNYAEQFFGPGTRLTVL.

This clone has only a few counts. Germline and genes: mouse. The read falls 1 residue short of the CDR3 end, and the missing part is taken from the germline J gene. This chain links TRBV23 with TRBJ2-1. The length of the CDR3 is 15 residues. Germline V CDR1 and CDR2: KGHTA, FQNQQP. The part of the CDR3 DNA that was read is TGCTCCAGCAGTCAAGTTCCGGGGGTCTTTGCTGAGCAGTTC. Translated: CSSSQVPGVFAEQF. The whole CDR3 protein reads CSSSQVPGVFAEQFF.

Comment on this clone: Mouse gene names and germline throughout. The read terminates 1 residue before the CDR3 end, so the remaining end is supplied by the germline J gene. V gene TRBV26 combines with J gene TRBJ2-5; D may correspond to TRBD1 or TRBD2 (5 bases each). Germline CDR1 and CDR2: KGHPV and FQNQEV (reference sequence). Deletions cut 8 bases from V and 1 base from J, with 7 bases between. This CDR3 spans 12 amino acids. This CDR3 reads CASAGHQDTQYF. Partial CDR3 DNA: TGTGCCAGCGCGGGACACCAAGACACCCAGTAC. Filled out from reference TRBV26 and TRBJ2-5, the complete variable domain reads NSKVIQTPRYLVKGQGQKAKMRCIPEKGHPVVFWYQQNKNNEFKFLINFQNQEVLQQIDMTEKRFSAECPSNSPCSLEIQSSEAGDSALYLCASAGHQDTQYFGPGTRLLVL.

By sample share, this clone is medium-sized. The gene names given are mouse names. The read ends 1 residue shy of where the CDR3 ends; the end is completed using the germline J gene. J is TRBJ1-2 and V is TRBV13-1; D not certain. Germline V lookup: CDR1 NSHNY, CDR2 SYGAGN. The CDR3 is 14 residues long. Trimming stripped 0 bases from V and 0 bases from J, with 6 bases between. Partial CDR3 DNA: TGTGCCAGCAGTGATGGACACCCAAACTCCGACTACACC. Translating it yields CASSDGHPNSDYT. The CDR3 reads in full as CASSDGHPNSDYTF.

Regarding this clone: Mouse names are used for the genes. The read falls 1 residue short of the CDR3 end, and the missing part is taken from the germline J gene. The rearrangement joins TRBV24 to TRBJ2-7; tentatively, D is TRBD2 (6 bases). CDR3 size: 17 residues. Germline V gives CDR1 KGHTA, CDR2 FRNEEI. V was clipped by 6 bases and J by 0 bases, with 21 bases between them. The CDR3 loop reads CASRLTLGHRSSYEQYF. The sequenced CDR3 bases are TGTGCCAGCAGGCTGACCCTGGGGCACAGGAGCTCCTATGAACAGTAC.

The sample holds one count of this clone. Here the gene names and germline are mouse. The CDR3 DNA, read in part, is TGTGCCAGCAGCTTAGTTGGGGGGGCGCTCTATGCTGAGCAGTTC. Protein product: CASSLVGGALYAEQF. The full CDR3 protein reads CASSLVGGALYAEQFF. V and J are TRBV3 and TRBJ2-1; TRBD2 matches 9 bases. Coverage ceases 1 residue before the CDR3 finishes, and the germline J gene fills in the end. The V and J ends lost 1 base and 3 bases, in that order; junction bases with no gene match: 4. The CDR3 is made up of 16 amino acids. From germline, CDR1 is SNHLY and CDR2 FYNGKV (reference sequence).

For this clone: Gene labels here are mouse ones. The CDR3 extends 1 residue past the end of the read, so its final part is completed from the germline J gene. The chain links TRBV26 to TRBJ2-7, with 8 bases matching TRBD2. The CDR3 sequence is 13 residues long. The junction had 6 bases not matched to a gene; V was cut back by 4 bases and J by 7 bases. The germline CDR1 and CDR2 sequences are KGHPV and FQNQEV (reference sequence). The CDR3 protein is CASSRRGGPEQYF. CDR3 DNA, as far as it was read: TGTGCCAGCAGTCGACGGGGGGGCCCGGAACAGTAC.

Concerning this clone itself: Mouse gene names apply. The sequence runs out 1 residue before the end of the CDR3; the remainder is reconstructed from the germline J gene. V and J are TRBV3 and TRBJ2-3, with 7 bases identical to TRBD2. V trimming: 2 bases; J trimming: 0 bases; junction bases outside the gene matches: 5. The CDR3 loop spans 16 amino acids. Per germline, CDR1 SNHLY and CDR2 FYNGKV (reference sequence). The CDR3: CASSLRAGGSAETLYF. The CDR3 DNA, read in part, is TGTGCCAGCAGCTTAAGGGCTGGGGGTAGTGCAGAAACGCTGTAT.

Turning to this clone: Germline and genes: mouse. With the read ending 1 residue before the CDR3 end, the germline J gene is used to fill in that end. The rearrangement uses TRBV16 and TRBJ1-1, with 7 bases that match TRBD1. The CDR3 has 12 residues. Germline-derived CDR1 and CDR2 are SGHSA and FRNQAP. With V trimmed by 4 bases and J by 8 bases, 4 bases remained unmatched. CDR3 sequence: CASSSTGREVFF. The DNA read from the CDR3 is TGTGCAAGCAGCTCGACAGGGCGGGAAGTCTTC.